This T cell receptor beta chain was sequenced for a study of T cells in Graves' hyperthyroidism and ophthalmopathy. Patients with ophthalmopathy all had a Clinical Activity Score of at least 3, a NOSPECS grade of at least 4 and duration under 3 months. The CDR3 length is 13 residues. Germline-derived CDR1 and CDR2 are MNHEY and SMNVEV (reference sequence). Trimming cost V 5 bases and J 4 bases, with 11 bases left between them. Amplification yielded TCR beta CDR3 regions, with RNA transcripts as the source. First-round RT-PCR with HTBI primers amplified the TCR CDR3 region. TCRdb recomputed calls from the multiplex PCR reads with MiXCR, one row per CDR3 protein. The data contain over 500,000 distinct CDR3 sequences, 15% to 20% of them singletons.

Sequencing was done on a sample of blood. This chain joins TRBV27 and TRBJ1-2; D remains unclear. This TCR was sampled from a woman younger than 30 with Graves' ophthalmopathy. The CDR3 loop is CASSAINPYGYTF. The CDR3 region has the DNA TGTGCCAGCAGTGCCATAAACCCCTATGGCTACACCTTC.